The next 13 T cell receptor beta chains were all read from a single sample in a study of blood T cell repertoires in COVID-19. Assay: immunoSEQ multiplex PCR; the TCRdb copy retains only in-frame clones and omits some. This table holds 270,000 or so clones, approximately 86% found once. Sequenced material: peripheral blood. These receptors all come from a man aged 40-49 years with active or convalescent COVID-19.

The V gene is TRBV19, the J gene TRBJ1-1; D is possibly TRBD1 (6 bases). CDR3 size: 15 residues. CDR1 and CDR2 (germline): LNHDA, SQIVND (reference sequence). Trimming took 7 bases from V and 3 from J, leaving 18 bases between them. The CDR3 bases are TGTGCCAGTACCCTCCTCGGGGGGGCGGACACTGAAGCTTTCTTT. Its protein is CASTLLGGADTEAFF.

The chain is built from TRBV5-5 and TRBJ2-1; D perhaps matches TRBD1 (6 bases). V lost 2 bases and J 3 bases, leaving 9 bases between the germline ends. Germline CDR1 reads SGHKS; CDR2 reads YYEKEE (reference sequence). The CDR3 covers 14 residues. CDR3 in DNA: TGTGCCAGCAGCTTATGGACAGACTACAATGAGCAGTTCTTC. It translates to CASSLWTDYNEQFF.

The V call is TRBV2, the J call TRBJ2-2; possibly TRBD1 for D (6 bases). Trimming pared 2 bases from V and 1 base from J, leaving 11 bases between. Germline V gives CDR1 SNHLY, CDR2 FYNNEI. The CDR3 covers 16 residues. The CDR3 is CASSERGQRNTGELFF. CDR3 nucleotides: TGTGCCAGCAGTGAAAGAGGACAGAGGAACACCGGGGAGCTGTTTTTT.

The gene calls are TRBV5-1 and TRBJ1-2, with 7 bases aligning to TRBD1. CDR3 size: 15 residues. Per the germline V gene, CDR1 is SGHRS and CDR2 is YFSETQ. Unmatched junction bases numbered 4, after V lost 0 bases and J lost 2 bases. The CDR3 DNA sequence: TGCGCCAGCAGCTTGGATATACAGGGGAACTATGGCTACACCTTC. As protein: CASSLDIQGNYGYTF. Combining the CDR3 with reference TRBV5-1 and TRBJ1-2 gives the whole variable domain KAGVTQTPRYLIKTRGQQVTLSCSPISGHRSVSWYQQTPGQGLQFLFEYFSETQRNKGNFPGRFSGRQFSNSRSEMNVSTLELGDSALYLCASSLDIQGNYGYTFGSGTRLTVV.

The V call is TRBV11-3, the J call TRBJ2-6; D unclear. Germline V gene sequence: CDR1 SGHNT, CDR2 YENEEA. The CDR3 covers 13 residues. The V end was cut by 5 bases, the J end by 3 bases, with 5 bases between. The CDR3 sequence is CASSLNGANVLTF. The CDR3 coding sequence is TGTGCCAGCAGCCTAAATGGGGCCAACGTCCTGACTTTC.

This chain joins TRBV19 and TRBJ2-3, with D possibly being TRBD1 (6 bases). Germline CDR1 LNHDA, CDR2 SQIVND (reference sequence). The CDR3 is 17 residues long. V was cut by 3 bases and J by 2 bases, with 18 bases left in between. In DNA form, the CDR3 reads TGTGCCAGTAGTATGGGACAACCCGTGCCAATCACAGATACGCAGTATTTT. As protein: CASSMGQPVPITDTQYF.

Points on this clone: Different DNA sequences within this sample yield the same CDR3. As DNA, the CDR3 is TGTGCCAGCAGTTACTCTACCAGGGGCTACGAGCAGTACTTC. The encoded protein is CASSYSTRGYEQYF. This sequence joins TRBV6-5 and TRBJ2-7; weak D call: TRBD1 (6 bases). Per the germline V gene, CDR1 is MNHEY and CDR2 is SVGAGI. CDR3 size: 14 residues. The ends were cut back, 0 bases at V and 3 bases at J, with 9 bases in the middle.

The CDR3 loop is CATSTGSYGYTF. CDR3 in DNA: TGTGCCACCTCTACAGGGAGCTATGGCTACACCTTC. J is TRBJ1-2 and V is TRBV24-1, with D tentatively TRBD1 (6 bases). The CDR3 consists of 12 residues. Germline V gene lookup returns CDR1 KGHDR and CDR2 SFDVKD. Trimming shortened V by 9 bases and J by 4 bases, and 11 bases separated the two germline ends.

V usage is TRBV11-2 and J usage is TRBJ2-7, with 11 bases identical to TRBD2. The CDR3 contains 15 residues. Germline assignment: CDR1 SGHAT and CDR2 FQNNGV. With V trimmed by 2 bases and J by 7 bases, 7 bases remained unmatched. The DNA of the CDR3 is TGTGCCAGCAGCTTAAGCTCTAGCGGGGGGAAGGAGCAGTACTTC. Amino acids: CASSLSSSGGKEQYF.

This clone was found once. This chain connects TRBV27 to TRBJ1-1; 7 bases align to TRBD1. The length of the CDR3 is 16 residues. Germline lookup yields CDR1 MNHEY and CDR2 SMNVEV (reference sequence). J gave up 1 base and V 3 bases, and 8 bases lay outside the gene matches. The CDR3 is CASSLGTDPRNTEAFF. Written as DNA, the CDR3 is TGTGCCAGCAGTTTGGGGACAGACCCACGGAACACTGAAGCTTTCTTT.

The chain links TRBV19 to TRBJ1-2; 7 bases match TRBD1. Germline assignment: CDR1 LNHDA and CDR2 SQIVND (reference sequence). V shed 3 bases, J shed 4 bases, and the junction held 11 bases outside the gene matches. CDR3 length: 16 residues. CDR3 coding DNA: TGTGCCAGTAGTATTTGGGAAGTGGGACAGTTCTATGGCTACACCTTC. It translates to CASSIWEVGQFYGYTF.

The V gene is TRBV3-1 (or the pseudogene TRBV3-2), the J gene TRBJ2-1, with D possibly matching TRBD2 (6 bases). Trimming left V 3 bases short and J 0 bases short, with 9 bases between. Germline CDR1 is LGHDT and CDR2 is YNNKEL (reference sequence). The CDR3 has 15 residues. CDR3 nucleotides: TGTGCCAGCAGCCAGGGACTCACCTCCTACAATGAGCAGTTCTTC. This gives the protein CASSQGLTSYNEQFF.

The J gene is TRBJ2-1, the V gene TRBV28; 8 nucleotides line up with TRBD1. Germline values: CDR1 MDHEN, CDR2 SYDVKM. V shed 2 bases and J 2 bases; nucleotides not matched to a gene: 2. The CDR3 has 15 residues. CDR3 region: CASSLDRGPYNEQFF. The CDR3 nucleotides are TGTGCCAGCAGTTTAGACAGGGGACCCTACAATGAGCAGTTCTTC.